The 7 T cell receptor beta chains in this list originate from one sample, sequenced in a study of blood T cells in healthy people across ages (dated by TCRdb to the mid-2010s). The receptor library was made with 5' RACE. Sequencing used an Illumina HiSeq 2500. The second PCR ran for roughly 7 to 11 cycles and used a J-beta primer mix along with a sample-barcoded 5' primer. TCRdb cleaned the public reads at Q25 with fastp, built clones with MiXCR and kept in-frame beta chains. Duplicate CDR3 protein sequences are folded into a single record with the most common DNA and genes. This sample lists about 760,000 distinct CDR3 sequences; roughly three fifths were detected once. The ten largest clones capture roughly 24% of the sample. The specimen sequenced was blood. The receptor set was obtained from a man aged 35-49 years in good health.

The chain recombines TRBV6-6 with TRBJ2-2; 9 positions agree with TRBD1. Germline V lookup: CDR1 MNHNY, CDR2 SVGAGI (reference sequence). The CDR3 is made up of 16 amino acids. J lost 5 bases, V lost 5 bases, and 9 bases had no gene match. DNA of the CDR3: TGTGCCAGCAGTCAAACAGGGGGCCGGAAAACCGGGGAGCTGTTTTTT. Translated, it gives CASSQTGGRKTGELFF.

The chain uses TRBV9 and TRBJ2-2; the match to TRBD1 covers 11 bases. The CDR3 length is 17 residues. The trim removed 0 bases at V and 4 bases at J, leaving 5 bases unmatched. The germline V gene encodes CDR1 SGDLS and CDR2 YYNGEE. The CDR3 loop is CASSVAFGQGATGELFF. The CDR3 DNA follows: TGTGCCAGCAGCGTAGCTTTTGGACAGGGGGCCACCGGGGAGCTGTTTTTT. Based on the CDR3 plus reference TRBV9 and TRBJ2-2, the full variable domain is DSGVTQTPKHLITATGQRVTLRCSPRSGDLSVYWYQQSLDQGLQFLIQYYNGEERAKGNILERFSAQQFPDLHSELNLSSLELGDSALYFCASSVAFGQGATGELFFGEGSRLTVL.

This clonotype was seen more than once but under ten times. The chain employs TRBV24-1 and TRBJ2-5; D ambiguous. CDR1 is KGHDR and CDR2 is SFDVKD in the germline V gene. The CDR3 is 12 residues long. Trimming shortened V by 4 bases and J by 11 bases, and 13 bases separated the two germline ends. CDR3 bases: TGTGCCACCAGTGACCACGAAGGGCTGCAGTACTTC. Amino acids: CATSDHEGLQYF.

The chain carries TRBV20-1 and TRBJ1-1; D call uncertain. The CDR3 covers 12 residues. Germline CDR1 reads DFQATT; CDR2 reads SNEGSKA (reference sequence). Trimming removed 0 bases at V and 10 bases at J, with 12 bases between. CDR3 in DNA: TGCAGTGCTAGAGATAACGGGGTGGGAGCTTTCTTT. It specifies CSARDNGVGAFF.

The V gene is TRBV6-2 or TRBV6-3, the J gene TRBJ2-1; TRBD2 agrees at 9 bases. The CDR3 contains 20 residues. Germline CDR1 is MNHEY and CDR2 is SVGEGT. Trimming at V came to 3 bases and at J to 4 bases, leaving 19 bases not matched to a gene. The CDR3 is CASSYQFGRIAGAGYNEQFF. The CDR3 DNA is TGTGCCAGCAGTTATCAGTTTGGTAGGATAGCGGGAGCCGGGTACAATGAGCAGTTCTTC.

The V and J genes are TRBV5-1 and TRBJ2-3, with D maybe TRBD1 (5 bases). Germline CDR1 is SGHRS and CDR2 is YFSETQ. Trimming took 1 base from V and 0 from J, leaving 15 bases between them. This CDR3 contains 17 residues. In DNA, the CDR3 is TGCGCCAGCAGCTTGAGGGGAAATAGGGTTAGCACAGATACGCAGTATTTT. It encodes CASSLRGNRVSTDTQYF.

The chain is built from TRBV7-8 and TRBJ2-5; D tentatively reads TRBD1 or TRBD2 (5 bases each). Germline V gene sequence: CDR1 SGHVS, CDR2 FQNEAQ. Trimming shortened V by 6 bases and J by 5 bases, and 16 bases separated the two germline ends. CDR3 length: 14 residues. The CDR3 spells CASRGVAQSETQYF. CDR3 nucleotide sequence: TGTGCCAGCAGGGGGGTGGCACAGTCGGAGACCCAGTACTTC.